The T cell receptor beta chain under discussion was sequenced for a study of beta chain features in type 1 diabetes. Germline values: CDR1 MGHRA, CDR2 YSYEKL. The junction had 6 bases not matched to a gene; V was cut back by 2 bases and J by 5 bases. This CDR3 is 17 amino acids long. Sequencing targeted expressed TCRB transcripts, as all isolated RNA had been reverse transcribed. The assay was immunoSEQ multiplex PCR, and TCRdb's table has in-frame clones only and misses some. The sample has 400,000 to 450,000 clones; approximately 15% are singletons. Based on CD45RO/CCR7/CD25/CD127/CD95/CD27, CD4+ regulatory, stem cell-like memory, naive and central memory cells were sorted. Sorting produced populations that all topped 95% purity.

Sequenced: naive CD4+ T cells from blood. The origin of this receptor is a man aged 25 to 45 in good health. This chain uses TRBV4-1 with TRBJ2-3; TRBD2 aligns across 14 bases. The CDR3 protein is CASSQQPGLAGEDTQYF. In DNA form, the CDR3 reads TGCGCCAGCAGCCAACAACCGGGACTAGCGGGAGAAGATACGCAGTATTTT.